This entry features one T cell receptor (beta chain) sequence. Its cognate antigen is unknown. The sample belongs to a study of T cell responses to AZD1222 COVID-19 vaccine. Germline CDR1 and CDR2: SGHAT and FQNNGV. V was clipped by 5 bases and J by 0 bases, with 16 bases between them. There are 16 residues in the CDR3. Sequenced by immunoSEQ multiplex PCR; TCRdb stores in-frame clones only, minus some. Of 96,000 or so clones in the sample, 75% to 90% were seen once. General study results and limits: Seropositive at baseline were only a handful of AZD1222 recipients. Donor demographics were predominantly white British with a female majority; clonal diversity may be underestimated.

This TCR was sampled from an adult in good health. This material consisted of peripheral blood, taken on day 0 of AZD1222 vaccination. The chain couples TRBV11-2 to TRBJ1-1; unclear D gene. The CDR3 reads CASSGFAGRMNTEAFF. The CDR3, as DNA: TGTGCCAGCAGCGGATTCGCTGGGCGTATGAACACTGAAGCTTTCTTT.